Included here is one T cell receptor beta chain sequence, with context. One junction end does not reproduce the germline sequence, and a read error may be involved. The sample belongs to a study of blood T cells in healthy people across ages. The CDR3 runs to 14 residues. CDR1 and CDR2 (germline): SGHRS, YFSETQ. The use of a sample-barcoded 5' primer and a J-beta primer mix characterized a second PCR of roughly 6 to 12 cycles. A template-switch adaptor with 12 random nucleotides tagged each cDNA molecule. MiXCR was run by TCRdb on the 5' RACE reads, yielding one entry per CDR3 protein. Of hundreds of thousands of distinct CDR3 sequences detected, around 21% appear once; the ten largest clones hold 3.5% to 4%. PBMCs were isolated at a quantity of at least 6 million per sample.

This receptor was taken from a man between 70 and 80 years old in good health. The material sequenced was blood. V is TRBV5-1 and J is TRBJ1-1, with a weak D call TRBD1 (6 bases). Here the CDR3 reads CASSLGQSNSEAFF. The CDR3 nucleotides are TGCGCCAGCAGCCTAGGACAGTCAAACAGTGAAGCTTTCTTT. Full variable domain (missing parts from reference TRBV5-1 and TRBJ1-1): KAGVTQTPRYLIKTRGQQVTLSCSPISGHRSVSWYQQTPGQGLQFLFEYFSETQRNKGNFPGRFSGRQFSNSRSEMNVSTLELGDSALYLCASSLGQSNSEAFFGQGTRLTVV.